What follows are 10 T cell receptor beta chains derived from one specimen sequenced in a study of blood T cell repertoires in COVID-19. Method: immunoSEQ multiplex PCR; TCRdb's copy keeps in-frame clones and lacks some. The repertoire holds 140,000 or so clones, roughly nine tenths seen once, with around 1.5% in the top ten. Sequenced sample: peripheral blood. The receptors were gathered from a human donor in a cohort sampled during active COVID-19.

Details on this clone: The sample holds other DNA sequences that translate to the same CDR3. V gene TRBV14 combines with J gene TRBJ2-3; D uncertain. Looked up from germline, CDR1 is SGHDN and CDR2 is FVKESK. The V end was cut by 4 bases, the J end by 1 base, with 9 bases between. The CDR3 sequence is 14 residues long. As DNA, the CDR3 is TGTGCCAGCAGCCGAGGCGAGGGCACAGATACGCAGTATTTT. Its protein product is CASSRGEGTDTQYF.

V and J are TRBV19 and TRBJ1-2; 7 bases fit TRBD1. There are 14 residues in the CDR3. Germline loops: CDR1 LNHDA, CDR2 SQIVND (reference sequence). V lost 8 bases to trimming and J lost 7 bases; unmatched junction nucleotides: 13. As DNA, the CDR3 is TGTGCCAGTTTTGGGGCGACAGGGAGTCCTGGCTACACCTTC. Its protein product is CASFGATGSPGYTF.

CDR3 protein: CASSPRGGDYNEQFF. As DNA, the CDR3 is TGTGCCAGCAGCCCCCGGGGGGGAGACTACAATGAGCAGTTCTTC. V gene TRBV4-2 combines with J gene TRBJ2-1; 8 positions match TRBD2. The CDR3 runs to 15 residues. CDR1 and CDR2 from the germline V gene are LGHNA and YNFKEQ. V gave up 4 bases and J gave up 3 bases; unmatched junction bases: 5.

The gene calls are TRBV12-3 or TRBV12-4 and TRBJ1-1; D is uncertain. The CDR3 sequence is 12 residues long. Trimming took off 3 bases at V and 3 bases at J, with 5 bases between the two ends. In DNA, the CDR3 is TGTGCCAGCAGTTTGATAGACACTGAAGCTTTCTTT. This encodes CASSLIDTEAFF.

The chain uses TRBV6-5 and TRBJ2-3; 7 bases fit TRBD1. Germline V gives CDR1 MNHEY, CDR2 SVGAGI. The V and J ends lost 11 bases and 3 bases, in that order; junction bases with no gene match: 11. The CDR3 loop spans 14 amino acids. The chain's CDR3 is CAGTQDRATDTQYF. Written as DNA, the CDR3 is TGTGCCGGGACACAAGACAGGGCAACAGATACGCAGTATTTT.

This chain joins TRBV5-6 and TRBJ1-2; no firm D call. The CDR3 contains 17 residues. With 0 bases removed from V and 5 bases from J, the gap between germline ends came to 20 bases. Germline loops: CDR1 SGHDT, CDR2 YYEEEE. As DNA, the CDR3 is TGTGCCAGCAGCTTGGGGGCGTTAGCGTTGAAGCAATATGGCTACACCTTC. Amino acids: CASSLGALALKQYGYTF.

The chain couples TRBV5-5 to TRBJ1-6; 12 positions agree with TRBD1. Germline CDR1 reads SGHKS; CDR2 reads YYEKEE (reference sequence). The CDR3 is made up of 15 amino acids. V shed 4 bases and J 10 bases; nucleotides not matched to a gene: 6. The CDR3 coding sequence is TGTGCCAGCAGCAACCGGGACAGGGGGCAATCACCCCTCCACTTT. This gives the protein CASSNRDRGQSPLHF.

The chain couples TRBV5-4 to TRBJ1-1, with D tentatively TRBD1 (5 bases). The CDR3 is 15 residues long. Trimming cost V 4 bases and J 0 bases, with 13 bases left between them. Germline V CDR1 and CDR2: SGHNT, YYREEE (reference sequence). DNA for the CDR3: TGTGCCAGCAGCACGAAGACAGCCATGAACACTGAAGCTTTCTTT. Its protein product is CASSTKTAMNTEAFF.

This chain links TRBV5-1 with TRBJ1-1, with 9 bases that match TRBD1. Germline loops: CDR1 SGHRS, CDR2 YFSETQ. The CDR3 is 13 amino acids. The junction had 4 bases not matched to a gene; V was cut back by 7 bases and J by 3 bases. DNA for the CDR3: TGCGCCAGCCACAGGGGGCAGGACACTGAAGCTTTCTTT. Its translation is CASHRGQDTEAFF.

V gene TRBV2 combines with J gene TRBJ1-2; D perhaps matches TRBD1 (6 bases). Looked up from germline, CDR1 is SNHLY and CDR2 is FYNNEI. The CDR3 consists of 14 residues. The germline V and J ends were trimmed by 10 bases and 5 bases, with 20 bases remaining between them. The CDR3 DNA is TGTGCCACAGTGGTCCGGGCAGGGGTTTATGGCTACACCTTC. This encodes CATVVRAGVYGYTF.